Given below is one TCR beta chain in context. Its antigen is unidentified. The RNA input was about 0.5 to 1 ug, and it was reverse transcribed with random hexamers. An immunoSEQ multiplex PCR amplified TCR beta CDR3 over 54 Vbeta and 13 Jbeta. MiXCR, run by TCRdb on the immunoSEQ multiplex PCR reads, gives a single entry per CDR3 protein. The top ten hold 0.45% to 0.65% of the sample, which has more than 100,000 distinct CDR3 sequences, 80% seen once. The data were obtained in a study of CD8 T cells in Susac syndrome. Study results and caveats: Regarding the TCR sequencing and HLA analysis, the study admitted that a relatively small number of individuals were involved.

The germline V gene encodes CDR1 SGHTA and CDR2 FQGNSA. The CDR3 is 16 amino acids. The V end was cut by 4 bases, the J end by 8 bases, with 23 bases between. The study used treatment-naive patients who had stable or active relapsing-remitting disease as multiple sclerosis controls. FACS enriched CD8+ TEMRA cells, while bulk CD8+ and CD4+ were negatively isolated. This rearrangement joins TRBV7-2 to TRBJ1-2; D remains ambiguous. Sequencing used CD8+ T cells from PBMCs. The sequence came from a human donor with multiple sclerosis. CDR3 region: CASSSLQAGAGDGYTF. As DNA, the CDR3 is TGTGCCAGCAGCTCCCTCCAGGCAGGCGCGGGCGACGGCTACACCTTC.